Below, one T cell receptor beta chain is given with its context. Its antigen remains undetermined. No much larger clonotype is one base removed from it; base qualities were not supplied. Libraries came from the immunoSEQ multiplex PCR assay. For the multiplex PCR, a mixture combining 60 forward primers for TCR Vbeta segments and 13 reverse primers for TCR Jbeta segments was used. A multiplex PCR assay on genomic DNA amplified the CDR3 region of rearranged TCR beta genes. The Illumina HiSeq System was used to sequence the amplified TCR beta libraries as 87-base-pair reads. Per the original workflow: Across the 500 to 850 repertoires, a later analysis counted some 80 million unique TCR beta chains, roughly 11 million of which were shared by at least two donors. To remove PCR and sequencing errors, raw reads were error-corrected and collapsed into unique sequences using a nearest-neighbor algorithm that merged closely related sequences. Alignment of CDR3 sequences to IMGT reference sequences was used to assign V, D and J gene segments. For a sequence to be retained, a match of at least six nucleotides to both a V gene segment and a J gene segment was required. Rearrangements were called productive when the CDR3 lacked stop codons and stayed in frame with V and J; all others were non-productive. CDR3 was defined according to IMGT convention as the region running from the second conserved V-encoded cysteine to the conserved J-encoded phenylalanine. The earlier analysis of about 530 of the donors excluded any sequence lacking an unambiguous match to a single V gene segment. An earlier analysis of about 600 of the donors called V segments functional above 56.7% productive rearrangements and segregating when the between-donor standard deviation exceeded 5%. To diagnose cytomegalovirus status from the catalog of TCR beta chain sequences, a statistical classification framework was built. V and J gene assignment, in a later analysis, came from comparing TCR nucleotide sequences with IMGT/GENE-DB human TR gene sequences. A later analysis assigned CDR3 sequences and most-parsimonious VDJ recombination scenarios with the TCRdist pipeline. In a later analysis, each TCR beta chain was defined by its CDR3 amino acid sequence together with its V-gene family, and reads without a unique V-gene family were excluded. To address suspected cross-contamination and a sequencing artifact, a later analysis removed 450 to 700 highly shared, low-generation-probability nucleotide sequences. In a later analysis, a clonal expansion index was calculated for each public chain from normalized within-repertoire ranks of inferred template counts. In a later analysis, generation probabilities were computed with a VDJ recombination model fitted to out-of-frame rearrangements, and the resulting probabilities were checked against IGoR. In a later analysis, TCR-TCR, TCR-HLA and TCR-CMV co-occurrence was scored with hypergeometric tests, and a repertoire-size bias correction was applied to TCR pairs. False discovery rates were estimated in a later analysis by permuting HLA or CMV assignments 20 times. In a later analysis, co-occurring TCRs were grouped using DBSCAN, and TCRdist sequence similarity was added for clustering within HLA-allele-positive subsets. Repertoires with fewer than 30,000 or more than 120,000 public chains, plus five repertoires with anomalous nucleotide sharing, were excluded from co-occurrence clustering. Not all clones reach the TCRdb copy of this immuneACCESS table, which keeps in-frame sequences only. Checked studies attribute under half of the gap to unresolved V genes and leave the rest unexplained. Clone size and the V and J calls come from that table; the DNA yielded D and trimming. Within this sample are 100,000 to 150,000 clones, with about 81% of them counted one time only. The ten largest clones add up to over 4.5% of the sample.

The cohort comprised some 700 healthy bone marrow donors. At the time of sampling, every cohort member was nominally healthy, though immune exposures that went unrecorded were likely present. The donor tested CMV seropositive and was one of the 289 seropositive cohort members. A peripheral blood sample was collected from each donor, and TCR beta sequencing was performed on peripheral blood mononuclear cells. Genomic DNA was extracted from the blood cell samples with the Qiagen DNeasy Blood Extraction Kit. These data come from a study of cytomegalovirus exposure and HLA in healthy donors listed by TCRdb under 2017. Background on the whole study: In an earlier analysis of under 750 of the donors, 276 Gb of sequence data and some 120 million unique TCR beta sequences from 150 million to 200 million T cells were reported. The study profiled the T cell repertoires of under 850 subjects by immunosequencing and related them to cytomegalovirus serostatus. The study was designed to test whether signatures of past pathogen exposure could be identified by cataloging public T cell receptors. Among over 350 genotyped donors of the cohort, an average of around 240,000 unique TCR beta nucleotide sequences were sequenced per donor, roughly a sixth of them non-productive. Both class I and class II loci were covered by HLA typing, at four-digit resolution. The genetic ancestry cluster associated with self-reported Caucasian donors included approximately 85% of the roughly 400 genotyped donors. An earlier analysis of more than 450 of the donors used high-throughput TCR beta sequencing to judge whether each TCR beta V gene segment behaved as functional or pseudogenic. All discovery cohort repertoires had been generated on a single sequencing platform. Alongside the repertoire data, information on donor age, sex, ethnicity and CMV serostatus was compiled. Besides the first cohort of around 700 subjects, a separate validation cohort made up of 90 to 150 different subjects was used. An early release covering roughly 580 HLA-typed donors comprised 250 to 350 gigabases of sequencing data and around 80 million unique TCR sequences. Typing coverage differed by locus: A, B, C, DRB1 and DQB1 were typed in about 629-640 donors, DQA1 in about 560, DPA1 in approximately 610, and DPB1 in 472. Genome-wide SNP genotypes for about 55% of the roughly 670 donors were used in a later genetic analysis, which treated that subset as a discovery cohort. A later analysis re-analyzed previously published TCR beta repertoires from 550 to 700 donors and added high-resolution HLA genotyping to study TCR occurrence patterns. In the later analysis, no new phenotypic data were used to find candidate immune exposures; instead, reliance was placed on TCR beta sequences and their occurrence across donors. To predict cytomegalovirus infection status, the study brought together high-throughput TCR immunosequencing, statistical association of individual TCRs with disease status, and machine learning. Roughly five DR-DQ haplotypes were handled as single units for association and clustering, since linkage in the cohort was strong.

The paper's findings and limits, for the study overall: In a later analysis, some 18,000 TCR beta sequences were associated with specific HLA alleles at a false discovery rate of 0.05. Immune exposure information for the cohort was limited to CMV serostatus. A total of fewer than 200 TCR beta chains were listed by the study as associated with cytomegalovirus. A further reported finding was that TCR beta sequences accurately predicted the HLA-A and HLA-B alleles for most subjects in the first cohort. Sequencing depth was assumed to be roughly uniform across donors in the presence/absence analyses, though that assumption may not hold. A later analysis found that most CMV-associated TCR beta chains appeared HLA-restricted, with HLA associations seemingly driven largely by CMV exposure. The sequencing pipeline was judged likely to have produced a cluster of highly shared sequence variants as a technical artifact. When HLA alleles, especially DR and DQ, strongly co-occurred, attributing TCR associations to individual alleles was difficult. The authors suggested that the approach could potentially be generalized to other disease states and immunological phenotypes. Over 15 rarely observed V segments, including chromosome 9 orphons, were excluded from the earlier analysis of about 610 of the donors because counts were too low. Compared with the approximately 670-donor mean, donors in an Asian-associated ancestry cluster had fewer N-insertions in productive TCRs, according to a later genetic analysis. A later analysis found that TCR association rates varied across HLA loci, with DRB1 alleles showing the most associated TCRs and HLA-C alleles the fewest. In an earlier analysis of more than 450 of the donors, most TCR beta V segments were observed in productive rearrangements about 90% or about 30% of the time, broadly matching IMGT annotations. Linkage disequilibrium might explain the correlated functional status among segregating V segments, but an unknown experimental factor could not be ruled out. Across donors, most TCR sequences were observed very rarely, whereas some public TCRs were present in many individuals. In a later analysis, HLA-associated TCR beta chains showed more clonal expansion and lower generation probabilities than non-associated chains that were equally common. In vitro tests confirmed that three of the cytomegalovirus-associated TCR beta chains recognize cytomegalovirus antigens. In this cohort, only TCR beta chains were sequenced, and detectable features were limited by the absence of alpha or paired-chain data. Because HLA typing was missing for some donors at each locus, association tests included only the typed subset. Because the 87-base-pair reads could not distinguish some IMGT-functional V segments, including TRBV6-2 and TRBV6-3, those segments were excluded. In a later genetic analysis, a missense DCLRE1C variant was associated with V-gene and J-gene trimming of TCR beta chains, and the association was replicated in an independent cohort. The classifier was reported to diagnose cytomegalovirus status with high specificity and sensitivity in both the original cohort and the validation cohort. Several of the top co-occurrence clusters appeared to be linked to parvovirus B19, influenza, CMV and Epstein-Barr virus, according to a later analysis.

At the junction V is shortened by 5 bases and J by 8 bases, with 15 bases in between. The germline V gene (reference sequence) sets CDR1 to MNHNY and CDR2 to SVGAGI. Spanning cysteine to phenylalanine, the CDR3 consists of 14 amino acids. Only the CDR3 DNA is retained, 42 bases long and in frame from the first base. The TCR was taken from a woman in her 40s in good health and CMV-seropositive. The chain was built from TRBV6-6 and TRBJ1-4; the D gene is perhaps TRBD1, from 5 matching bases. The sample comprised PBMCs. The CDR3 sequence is CASSTPGGGEKLFF. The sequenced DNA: TGTGCCAGCAGTACCCCGGGTGGGGGGGAAAAACTGTTTTTT.